The next 14 T cell receptor beta chains were all read from a single sample in a study of cytomegalovirus exposure and HLA in healthy donors. The primer mix had 60 Vbeta and 13 Jbeta primers. Method: immunoSEQ multiplex PCR; TCRdb's copy keeps in-frame clones and lacks some. The repertoire holds approximately 170,000 clones, with around four fifths as singletons. The sample comprised PBMCs. The receptors were sampled from a boy aged 2-9 years in good health and CMV-seronegative.

The gene calls are TRBV27 and TRBJ1-1; D remains unclear. The V and J ends lost 5 bases and 3 bases respectively, with 10 bases between them. The CDR3 consists of 13 residues. Germline assignment: CDR1 MNHEY and CDR2 SMNVEV (reference sequence). The CDR3 spells CASSEVRDTEAFF. The CDR3 nucleotides are TGTGCCAGCAGTGAGGTGCGGGACACTGAAGCTTTCTTT.

This chain uses TRBV2 with TRBJ2-5, with 8 positions matching TRBD2. In germline, CDR1 is SNHLY, CDR2 FYNNEI. CDR3 length: 14 residues. The J segment lost 4 bases and the V segment lost 3 bases, leaving 4 bases of the junction unmatched. CDR3 nucleotides: TGTGCCAGCAGTGAGGGACTAGTCCCAGAGACCCAGTACTTC. It encodes CASSEGLVPETQYF.

This clone was recorded a few times. The chain recombines TRBV19 with TRBJ1-1; unclear D gene. The CDR3 length is 13 residues. V was cut by 4 bases and J by 1 base, with 7 bases left in between. CDR1 and CDR2 from the germline V gene are LNHDA and SQIVND (reference sequence). DNA for the CDR3: TGTGCCAGTAGTAAAAAACAGAACACTGAAGCTTTCTTT. This sequence encodes CASSKKQNTEAFF. Combining the CDR3 with reference TRBV19 and TRBJ1-1 gives the whole variable domain DGGITQSPKYLFRKEGQNVTLSCEQNLNHDAMYWYRQDPGQGLRLIYYSQIVNDFQKGDIAEGYSVSREKKESFPLTVTSAQKNPTAFYLCASSKKQNTEAFFGQGTRLTVV.

The chain employs TRBV7-2 and TRBJ1-2; D ambiguous. V lost 5 bases and J lost 6, with 13 bases in between. This CDR3 has 13 residues. Germline lookup yields CDR1 SGHTA and CDR2 FQGNSA. In DNA, the CDR3 is TGTGCCAGCAGCCCCCAATCGGTGCATGGCTACACCTTC. It yields the protein CASSPQSVHGYTF.

Only a few counts were recorded for this clone. V is TRBV27 and J is TRBJ2-1; 7 bases map to TRBD2. This CDR3 has 15 residues. Germline V gives CDR1 MNHEY, CDR2 SMNVEV (reference sequence). After removal of 6 bases from V and 5 bases from J, the junction contained 10 bases not matched to a gene. In nucleotides, the CDR3 is TGTGCCAGCAGAGGGTTAGCGGGTTTTGACAATGAGCAGTTCTTC. Amino acid sequence: CASRGLAGFDNEQFF.

This chain uses TRBV21-1 with TRBJ2-7; the table calls TRBD1, which could not be checked here. TRBV21-1 counts as a pseudogene. The CDR3 has 17 residues. The CDR3 loop reads CASSEGQEPLSSYEQYF. The CDR3 DNA follows: TGTGCCAGCAGCGAGGGACAGGAGCCTTTGAGCTCCTACGAGCAGTACTTC.

This chain links TRBV7-9 with TRBJ2-2; the D is unclear. The CDR3 sequence is 12 residues long. Germline CDR1 SEHNR, CDR2 FQNEAQ (reference sequence). The germline V and J ends were trimmed by 1 base and 6 bases, with 3 bases remaining between them. CDR3: CASSLVSGELFF. The CDR3 nucleotides are TGTGCCAGCAGCTTAGTATCCGGGGAGCTGTTTTTT.

J is TRBJ1-2 and V is TRBV27; TRBD1 aligns across 9 bases. This CDR3 has 13 residues. From germline, CDR1 is MNHEY and CDR2 SMNVEV (reference sequence). V shed 7 bases, J shed 6 bases, and the junction held 6 bases outside the gene matches. The CDR3 nucleotides read TGTGCCAGCAAACTAACAGGGGGCGATGGCTACACCTTC. Translated: CASKLTGGDGYTF.

This rearrangement joins TRBV5-6 to TRBJ1-2; weak D call: TRBD1 (6 bases). Trimming took 0 bases from V and 12 from J, leaving 18 bases between them. CDR1 and CDR2 (germline): SGHDT, YYEEEE. The CDR3 extends over 14 amino acids. CDR3 protein: CASSLEDRLGVDTF. CDR3 nucleotide sequence: TGTGCCAGCAGCTTGGAAGACAGGCTCGGGGTCGACACCTTC.

This sequence joins TRBV30 and TRBJ2-5; weak D call: TRBD1 (6 bases). The CDR3 runs to 13 residues. CDR1 and CDR2 from the germline V gene are GTSNPN and SVGIG (reference sequence). V lost 1 base and J lost 0, with 6 bases in between. CDR3 nucleotide sequence: TGTGCCTGGAGTGGGACAGACCAAGAGACCCAGTACTTC. It encodes CAWSGTDQETQYF.

The V call is TRBV11-2, the J call TRBJ2-3; 13 bases are shared with TRBD2. Per germline, CDR1 SGHAT and CDR2 FQNNGV. Trimming at V came to 1 base and at J to 6 bases, leaving 4 bases not matched to a gene. This CDR3 has 16 amino acids. CDR3 nucleotides: TGTGCCAGCAGCTTAGTCGGGACTAGCGGGATCGATACGCAGTATTTT. This translates into CASSLVGTSGIDTQYF.

This chain uses TRBV18 with TRBJ1-6; unclear D gene. The CDR3 has 16 amino acids. Germline-derived CDR1 and CDR2 are KGHSH and LQKENI. V was shortened by 2 bases and J by 1 base, with 9 bases between the two germline ends. The CDR3 DNA reads TGTGCCAGCTCACCATTTCGGGGTTCCTATAATTCACCCCTCCACTTT. This encodes CASSPFRGSYNSPLHF.

The chain joins TRBV7-9 to TRBJ2-5, with a possible D match to TRBD1 (5 bases). The germline gives CDR1 SEHNR, CDR2 FQNEAQ (reference sequence). The length of the CDR3 is 14 residues. V dropped 5 bases and J dropped 5 bases, with 15 bases sitting between them. The CDR3 loop is CASSRIQGRETQYF. The CDR3 nucleotides read TGTGCCAGCAGCCGAATTCAGGGTAGGGAGACCCAGTACTTC.

This clone was detected only a few times. The chain employs TRBV5-4 and TRBJ1-1, with unresolved D. There are 12 residues in the CDR3. CDR1 is SGHNT and CDR2 is YYREEE in the germline V gene (reference sequence). V was pared by 2 bases and J by 2 bases, with 4 bases between. This chain's CDR3 is CASSFTNTEAFF. The CDR3, as DNA: TGTGCCAGCAGCTTTACTAACACTGAAGCTTTCTTT. The full variable domain, in which reference TRBV5-4 and TRBJ1-1 provide the parts outside the CDR3, is ETGVTQSPTHLIKTRGQQVTLRCSSQSGHNTVSWYQQALGQGPQFIFQYYREEENGRGNFPPRFSGLQFPNYSSELNVNALELDDSALYLCASSFTNTEAFFGQGTRLTVV.